This T cell receptor (beta chain) is drawn from a study of T cell responses to AZD1222 COVID-19 vaccine listed by TCRdb under 2021. Broadly, across the study: AZD1222 recipients whose second dose came at about 4 weeks and those whose second dose came at about 12 weeks were combined into one group, since spike-specific TCR depth and breadth did not differ between the two schedules. A total of approximately 230 trial participants underwent TCR sequencing, of whom 207 received two doses of AZD1222 and approximately 25 received two doses of the MenACWY control vaccine. Trial participants were enrolled by age into subgroups of 18-55, 56-69 and 70-plus years, and about 150, 27 and 61 TCR-sequenced participants, respectively, were included in these subgroups. What the study reported, not specific to this receptor: Most participants were white British and females outnumbered males, and the authors suggested that clonal diversity may have been underestimated. Only five or six AZD1222 recipients were SARS-CoV-2 seropositive at baseline, limiting conclusions about previously exposed vaccinees. The 56-69-year group was small, and its depth increase did not reach significance, likely because of low power. Reportedly, almost half of the unique spike-specific TCRs recognized epitopes lying outside the regions that are mutated in the B.1.351 and B.1.1.7 variants. After two AZD1222 doses, spike-specific TCR breadth and depth were significantly higher than at day 0 and than in MenACWY recipients. The whole spike protein was spanned by vaccine-associated CD4 TCRs, and dominant responses were seen in regions 160-218 and 743-854. Because no day 14 peak-response samples were available, repertoires were characterized only after the peak T cell response.

The CDR3 regions of human TCRbeta chains were subjected to immunosequencing. The paper's data handling went like this. Repertoire TCRs were checked for matches against a reference library of SARS-CoV-2-specific TCRs that had been generated using the MIRA antigen-specificity platform. Breadth was defined as the fraction of unique TCRs that were SARS-CoV-2-associated, and depth was defined as the fraction of total T cells that were SARS-CoV-2-associated. Each spike-specific TCR was assigned to its reactive spike region and to a CD4 or CD8 class using the MIRA data. Log10-transformed breadth and depth values were compared by one-way ANOVA with Sidak's multiple comparisons tests. Here the immuneACCESS table is served through TCRdb, limited to in-frame sequences with V and J called. Missing clones are a known gap in these copies; in checked studies unresolved V genes cover under half, and the rest lacks a known reason. D and trimming come from the DNA, and the V and J calls and clone size come from that table. The sample table holds about 150,000 clones, of which roughly 91% were seen once. The ten largest clones take up more than 8% of the sample.

Trimming costs V 6 bases and J 1 base, and their ends lie 6 bases apart. CDR1 SNHLY and CDR2 FYNNEI are derived from the germline V gene. The CDR3 contains 13 residues, cysteine and phenylalanine counted. Just the 39-base CDR3 DNA is kept, in frame starting at base 1. This clone came up once. Its antigen is still unknown. No per-base quality is available; no much larger clone lies one base away. This specimen's time point label, interpreted: baseline before first vaccination. The vaccinee samples were drawn from two UK trials, COV001 and COV002, one of which was a single-blind randomized controlled phase 2/3 trial testing AZD1222 (ChAdOx1 nCoV-19) in healthy adults. For TCRbeta chain sequencing, PBMC samples from trial participants were taken at day 0 and at day 28 after the second dose.

The TCR comes from an adult in good health. The sample here was peripheral blood, taken on day 0 of AZD1222 vaccination. The rearranged chain carries TRBV2 and TRBJ1-4, with no confident D gene call. The CDR3 has the sequence CASRPGTNEKLFF. In nucleotides, the sequence is TGTGCCAGCAGGCCAGGAACTAATGAAAAACTGTTTTTT.